Shown below are 2 T cell receptor beta chains from a single sample sequenced in a study of blood T cells in healthy people across ages (dated by TCRdb to between 2015 and 2017). Library prep was done by 5' RACE. Instrument on record: Illumina HiSeq 2500. A second about 7 to 11 cycle PCR used a sample-barcoded 5' primer and a J-beta primer mix. TCRdb redid the processing of the public reads, applying fastp at Q25 and MiXCR, and retained in-frame beta chains. Rows are unified per CDR3 protein, each entry keeping the most common DNA and genes. Here the sample has around 520,000 distinct CDR3 sequences; 25% to 35% occur a single time. Jointly, the top ten make up approximately 3.6% of the sample. The sample also formed part of further work on T cells of mothers and their children.

Sequenced input: blood. The receptors here all came from a boy younger than 10 in good health.

This clonotype has more than one count but fewer than ten. The chain employs TRBV5-5 and TRBJ2-7; 10 positions match TRBD1. Losses at the gene ends were 0 bases for V and 9 bases for J; bases not matched to a gene: 9. Germline V gene lookup returns CDR1 SGHKS and CDR2 YYEKEE (reference sequence). This CDR3 has 15 residues. Here the CDR3 DNA reads TGTGCCAGCAGCTTGGCGACAGGGGGCACTTGGGGGCAGTACTTC. Its protein product is CASSLATGGTWGQYF.

This clonotype came up a few times. The chain joins TRBV4-3 to TRBJ2-5; D gene unclear. TRBJ2-7 matches the DNA end more closely, so the J call is doubtful. Germline V gene sequence: CDR1 LGHNA, CDR2 YSLEER. This CDR3 comprises 15 residues. For the CDR3, the DNA is TGCGCCAGCAGCCAAGATCCCTCTGGAGTCCACGAGCAGTACTTC. Its protein is CASSQDPSGVHEQYF.